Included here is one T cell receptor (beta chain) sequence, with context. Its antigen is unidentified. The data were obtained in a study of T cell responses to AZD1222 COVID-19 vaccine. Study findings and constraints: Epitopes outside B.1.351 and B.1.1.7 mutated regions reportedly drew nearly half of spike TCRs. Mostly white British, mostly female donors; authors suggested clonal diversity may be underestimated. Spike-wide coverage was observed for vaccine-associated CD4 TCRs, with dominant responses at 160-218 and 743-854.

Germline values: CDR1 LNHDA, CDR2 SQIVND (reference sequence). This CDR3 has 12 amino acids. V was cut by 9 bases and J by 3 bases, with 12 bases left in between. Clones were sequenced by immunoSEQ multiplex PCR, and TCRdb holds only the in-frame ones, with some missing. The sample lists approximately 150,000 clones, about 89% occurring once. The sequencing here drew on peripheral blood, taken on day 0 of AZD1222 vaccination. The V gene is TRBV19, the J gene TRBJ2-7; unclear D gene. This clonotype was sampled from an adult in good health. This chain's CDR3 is CASKPACYEQYV. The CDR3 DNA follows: TGTGCCAGCAAACCGGCCTGCTACGAGCAGTACGTC.